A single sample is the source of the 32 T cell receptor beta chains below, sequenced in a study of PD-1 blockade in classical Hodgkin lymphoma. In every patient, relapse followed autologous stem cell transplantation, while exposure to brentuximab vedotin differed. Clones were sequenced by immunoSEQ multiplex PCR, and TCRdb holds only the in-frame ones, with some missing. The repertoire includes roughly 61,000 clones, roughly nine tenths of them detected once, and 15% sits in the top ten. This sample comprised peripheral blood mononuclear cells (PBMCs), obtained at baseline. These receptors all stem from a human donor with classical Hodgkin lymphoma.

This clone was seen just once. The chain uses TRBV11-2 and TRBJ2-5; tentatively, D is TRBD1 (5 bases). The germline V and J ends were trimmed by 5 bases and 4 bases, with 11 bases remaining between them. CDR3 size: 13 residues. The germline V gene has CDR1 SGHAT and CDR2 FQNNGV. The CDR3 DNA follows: TGTGCCAGCAGCCCTGACAGACCAGAGACCCAGTACTTC. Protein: CASSPDRPETQYF.

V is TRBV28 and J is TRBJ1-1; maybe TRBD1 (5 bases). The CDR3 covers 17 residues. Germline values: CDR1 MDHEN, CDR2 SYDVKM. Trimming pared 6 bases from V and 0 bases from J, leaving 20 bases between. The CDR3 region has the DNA TGTGCCAGCAGCCCGGGAAGGGGTCTCGTTATGAACACTGAAGCTTTCTTT. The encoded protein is CASSPGRGLVMNTEAFF.

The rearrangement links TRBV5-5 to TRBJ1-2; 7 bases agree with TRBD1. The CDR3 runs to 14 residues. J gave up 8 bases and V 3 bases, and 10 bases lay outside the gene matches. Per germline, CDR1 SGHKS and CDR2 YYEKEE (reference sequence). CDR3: CASSSRTTGPGYTF. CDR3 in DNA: TGTGCCAGCAGCTCCCGAACGACAGGGCCGGGCTACACCTTC.

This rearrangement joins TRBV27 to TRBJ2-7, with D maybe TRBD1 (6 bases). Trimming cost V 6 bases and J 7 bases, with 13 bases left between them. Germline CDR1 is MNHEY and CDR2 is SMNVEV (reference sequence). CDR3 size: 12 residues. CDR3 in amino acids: CASSRTGLEQYF. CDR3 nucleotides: TGTGCCAGCAGCCGAACAGGGCTGGAGCAGTACTTC.

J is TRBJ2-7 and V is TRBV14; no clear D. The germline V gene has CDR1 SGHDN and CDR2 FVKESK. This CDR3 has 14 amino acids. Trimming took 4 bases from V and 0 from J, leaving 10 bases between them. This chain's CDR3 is CASSLGFSSYEQYF. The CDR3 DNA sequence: TGTGCCAGCAGCCTTGGCTTTAGCTCCTACGAGCAGTACTTC.

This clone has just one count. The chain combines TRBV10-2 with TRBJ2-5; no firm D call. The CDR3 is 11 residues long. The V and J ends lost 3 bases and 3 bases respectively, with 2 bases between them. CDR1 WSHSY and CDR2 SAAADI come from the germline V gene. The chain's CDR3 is CASSEEETQYF. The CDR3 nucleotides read TGCGCCAGCAGTGAAGAAGAGACCCAGTACTTC.

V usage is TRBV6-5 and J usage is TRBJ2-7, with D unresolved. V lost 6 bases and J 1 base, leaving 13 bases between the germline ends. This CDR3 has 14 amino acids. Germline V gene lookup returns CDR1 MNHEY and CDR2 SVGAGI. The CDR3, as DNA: TGTGCCAGCAGGAACCGGGTCCCGTCCTACGAGCAGTACTTC. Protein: CASRNRVPSYEQYF.

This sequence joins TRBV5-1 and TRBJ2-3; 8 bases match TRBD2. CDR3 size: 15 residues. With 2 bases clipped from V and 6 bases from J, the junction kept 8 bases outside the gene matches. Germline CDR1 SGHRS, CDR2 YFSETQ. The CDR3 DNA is TGCGCCAGCAGCTTCTCCGGGGGGGCCTTGGATACGCAGTATTTT. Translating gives CASSFSGGALDTQYF.

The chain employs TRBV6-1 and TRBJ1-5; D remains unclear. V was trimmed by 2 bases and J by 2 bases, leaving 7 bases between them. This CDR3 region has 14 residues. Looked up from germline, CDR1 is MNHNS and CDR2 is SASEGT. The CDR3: CASSETPGNQPQHF. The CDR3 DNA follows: TGTGCCAGCAGTGAAACTCCAGGCAATCAGCCCCAGCATTTT.

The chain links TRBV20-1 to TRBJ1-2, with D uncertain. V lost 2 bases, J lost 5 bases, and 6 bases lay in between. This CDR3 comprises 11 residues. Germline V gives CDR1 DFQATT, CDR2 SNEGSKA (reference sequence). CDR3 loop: CSARIAYGYTF. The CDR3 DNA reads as TGCAGTGCTAGAATCGCTTATGGCTACACCTTC.

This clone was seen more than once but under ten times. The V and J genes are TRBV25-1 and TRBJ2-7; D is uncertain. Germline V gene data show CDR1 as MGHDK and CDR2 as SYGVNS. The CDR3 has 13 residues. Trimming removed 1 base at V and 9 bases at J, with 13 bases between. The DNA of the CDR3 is TGTGCCAGCAGTGAATTGTTTAAGGCGACGCAGTACTTC. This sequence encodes CASSELFKATQYF.

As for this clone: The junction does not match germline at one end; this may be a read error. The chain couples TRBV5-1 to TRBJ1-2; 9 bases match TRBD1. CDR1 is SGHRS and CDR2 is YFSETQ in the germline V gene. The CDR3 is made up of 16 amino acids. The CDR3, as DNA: TGCGCCGGCAGCCCAGGGACAGGGAGAGCTAACTATGGCTACACCTTC. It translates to CAGSPGTGRANYGYTF.

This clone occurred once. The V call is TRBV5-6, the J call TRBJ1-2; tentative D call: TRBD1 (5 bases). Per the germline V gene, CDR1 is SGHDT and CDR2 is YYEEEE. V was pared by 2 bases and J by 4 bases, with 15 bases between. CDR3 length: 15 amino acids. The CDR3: CASSFFRRVSYGYTF. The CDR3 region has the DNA TGTGCCAGCAGCTTTTTCCGCAGGGTTAGCTATGGCTACACCTTC.

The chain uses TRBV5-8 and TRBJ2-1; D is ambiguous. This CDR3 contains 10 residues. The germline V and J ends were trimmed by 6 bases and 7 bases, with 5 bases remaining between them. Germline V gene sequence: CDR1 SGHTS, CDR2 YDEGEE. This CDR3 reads CASIGNEQFF. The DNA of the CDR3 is TGTGCCAGCATCGGAAATGAGCAGTTCTTC.

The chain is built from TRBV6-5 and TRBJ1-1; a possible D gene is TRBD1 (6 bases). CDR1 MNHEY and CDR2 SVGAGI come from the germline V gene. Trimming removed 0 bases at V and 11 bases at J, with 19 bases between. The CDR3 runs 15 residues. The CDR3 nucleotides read TGTGCCAGCAGTTACTCCGAGAATACAGGGTTAACGGCTTTCTTT. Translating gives CASSYSENTGLTAFF.

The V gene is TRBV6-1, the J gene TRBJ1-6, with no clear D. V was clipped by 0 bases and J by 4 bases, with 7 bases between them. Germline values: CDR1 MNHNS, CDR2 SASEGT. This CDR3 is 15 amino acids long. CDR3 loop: CASSEASEYNSPLHF. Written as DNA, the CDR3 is TGTGCCAGCAGTGAAGCATCGGAGTATAATTCACCCCTCCACTTT.

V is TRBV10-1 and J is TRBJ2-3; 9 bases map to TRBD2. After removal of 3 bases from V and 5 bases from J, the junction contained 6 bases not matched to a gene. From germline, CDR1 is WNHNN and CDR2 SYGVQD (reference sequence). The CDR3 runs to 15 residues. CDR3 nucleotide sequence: TGCGCCAGCAGTGATCCGGCGGGGGGGCAAGATACGCAGTATTTT. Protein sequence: CASSDPAGGQDTQYF.

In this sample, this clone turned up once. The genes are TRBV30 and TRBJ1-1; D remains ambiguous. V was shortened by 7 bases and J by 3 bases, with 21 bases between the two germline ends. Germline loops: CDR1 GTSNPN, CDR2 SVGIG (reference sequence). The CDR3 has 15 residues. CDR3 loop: CASISANGEDTEAFF. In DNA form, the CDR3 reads TGTGCCTCTATATCGGCTAACGGAGAGGACACTGAAGCTTTCTTT.

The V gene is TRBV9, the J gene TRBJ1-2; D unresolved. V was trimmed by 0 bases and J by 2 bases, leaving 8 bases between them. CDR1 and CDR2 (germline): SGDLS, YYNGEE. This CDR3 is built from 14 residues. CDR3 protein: CASSVARTNYGYTF. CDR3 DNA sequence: TGTGCCAGCAGCGTAGCTCGGACCAACTATGGCTACACCTTC. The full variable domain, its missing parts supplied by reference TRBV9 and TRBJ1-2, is DSGVTQTPKHLITATGQRVTLRCSPRSGDLSVYWYQQSLDQGLQFLIQYYNGEERAKGNILERFSAQQFPDLHSELNLSSLELGDSALYFCASSVARTNYGYTFGSGTRLTVV.

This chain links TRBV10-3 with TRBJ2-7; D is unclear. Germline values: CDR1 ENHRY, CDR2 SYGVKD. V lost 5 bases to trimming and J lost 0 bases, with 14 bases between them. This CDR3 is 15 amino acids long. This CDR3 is CAISSLGGLSYEQYF. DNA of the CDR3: TGTGCCATCAGTTCTCTAGGTGGGCTCTCCTACGAGCAGTACTTC.

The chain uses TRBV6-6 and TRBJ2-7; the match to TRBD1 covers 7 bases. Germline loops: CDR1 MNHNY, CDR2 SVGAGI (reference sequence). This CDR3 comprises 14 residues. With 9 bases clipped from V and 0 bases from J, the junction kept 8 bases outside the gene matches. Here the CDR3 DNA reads TGTGCCAGGGCGAACAGGGGCGGCTCCTACGAGCAGTACTTC. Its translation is CARANRGGSYEQYF.

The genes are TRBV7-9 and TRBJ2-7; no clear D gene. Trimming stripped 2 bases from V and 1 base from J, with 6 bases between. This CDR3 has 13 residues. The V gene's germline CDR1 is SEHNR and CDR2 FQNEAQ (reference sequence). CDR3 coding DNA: TGTGCCAGCAGCTTAAGGGAATCCTACGAGCAGTACTTC. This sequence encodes CASSLRESYEQYF.

The CDR3 reads CASAISTDTQYF. CDR3 in DNA: TGTGCCAGCGCTATTAGCACAGATACGCAGTATTTT. The rearrangement joins TRBV7-9 to TRBJ2-3; D remains ambiguous. The CDR3 length is 12 residues. Per germline, CDR1 SEHNR and CDR2 FQNEAQ (reference sequence). V was trimmed by 8 bases and J by 0 bases, leaving 6 bases between them. The full variable domain, its missing parts supplied by reference TRBV7-9 and TRBJ2-3, is DTGVSQNPRHKITKRGQNVTFRCDPISEHNRLYWYRQTLGQGPEFLTYFQNEAQLEKSRLLSDRFSAERPKGSFSTLEIQRTEQGDSAMYLCASAISTDTQYFGPGTRLTVL.

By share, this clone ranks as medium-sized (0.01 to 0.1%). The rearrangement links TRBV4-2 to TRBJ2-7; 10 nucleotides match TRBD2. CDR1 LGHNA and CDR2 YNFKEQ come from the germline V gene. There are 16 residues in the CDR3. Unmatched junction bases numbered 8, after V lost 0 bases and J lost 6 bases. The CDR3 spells CASSQEGSGGASEQYF. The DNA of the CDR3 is TGTGCCAGCAGCCAAGAGGGGAGCGGGGGGGCGAGCGAGCAGTACTTC.

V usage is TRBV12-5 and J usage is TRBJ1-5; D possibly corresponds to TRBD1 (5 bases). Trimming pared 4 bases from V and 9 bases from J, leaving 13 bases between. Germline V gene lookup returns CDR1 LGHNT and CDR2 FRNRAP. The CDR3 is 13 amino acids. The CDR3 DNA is TGTGCTAGTGGTTCCGATCTTAGGGGGCCCCAGCATTTT. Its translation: CASGSDLRGPQHF.

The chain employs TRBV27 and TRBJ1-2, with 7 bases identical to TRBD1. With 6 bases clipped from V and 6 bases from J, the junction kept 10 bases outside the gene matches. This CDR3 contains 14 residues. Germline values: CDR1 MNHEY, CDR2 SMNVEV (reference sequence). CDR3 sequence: CASRRQGKVDGYTF. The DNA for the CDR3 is TGTGCCAGCAGGAGACAGGGAAAGGTGGATGGCTACACCTTC.

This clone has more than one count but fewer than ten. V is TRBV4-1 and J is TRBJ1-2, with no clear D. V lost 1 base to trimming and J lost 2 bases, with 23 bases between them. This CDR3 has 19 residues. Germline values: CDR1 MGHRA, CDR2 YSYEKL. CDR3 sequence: CASSQGSWFNRTQNYGYTF. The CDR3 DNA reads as TGCGCCAGCAGCCAAGGCTCGTGGTTCAACCGCACACAGAACTATGGCTACACCTTC.

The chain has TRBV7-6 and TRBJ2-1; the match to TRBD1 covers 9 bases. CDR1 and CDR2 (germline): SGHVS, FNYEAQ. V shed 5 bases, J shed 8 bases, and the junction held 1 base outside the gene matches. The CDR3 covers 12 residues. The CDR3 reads CASSRDRDEQFF. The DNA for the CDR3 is TGTGCCAGCAGCAGGGACAGGGATGAGCAGTTCTTC.

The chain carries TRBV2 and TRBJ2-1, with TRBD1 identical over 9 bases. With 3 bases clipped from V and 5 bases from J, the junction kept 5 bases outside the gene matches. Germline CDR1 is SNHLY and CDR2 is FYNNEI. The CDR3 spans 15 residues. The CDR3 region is CASSDSGQGNNEQFF. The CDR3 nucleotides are TGTGCCAGCAGTGACTCTGGACAGGGGAACAATGAGCAGTTCTTC.

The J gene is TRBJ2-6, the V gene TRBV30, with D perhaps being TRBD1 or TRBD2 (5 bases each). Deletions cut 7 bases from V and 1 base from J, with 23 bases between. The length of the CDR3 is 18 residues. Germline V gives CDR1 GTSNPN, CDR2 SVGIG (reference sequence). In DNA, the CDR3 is TGTGCCTCACCCAATCGGCCGGGGACCCAATCTGGGGCCAACGTCCTGACTTTC. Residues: CASPNRPGTQSGANVLTF. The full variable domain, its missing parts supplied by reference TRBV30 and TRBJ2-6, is SQTIHQWPATLVQPVGSPLSLECTVEGTSNPNLYWYRQAAGRGLQLLFYSVGIGQISSEVPQNLSASRPQDRQFILSSKKLLLSDSGFYLCASPNRPGTQSGANVLTFGAGSRLTVL.

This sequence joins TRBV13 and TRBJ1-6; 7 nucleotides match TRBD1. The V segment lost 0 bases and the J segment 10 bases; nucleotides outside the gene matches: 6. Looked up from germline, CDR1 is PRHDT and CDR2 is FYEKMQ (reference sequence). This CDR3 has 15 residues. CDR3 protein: CASSLGPTGISPLHF. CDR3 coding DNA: TGTGCCAGCAGCTTAGGACCGACAGGGATCTCACCCCTCCACTTT.

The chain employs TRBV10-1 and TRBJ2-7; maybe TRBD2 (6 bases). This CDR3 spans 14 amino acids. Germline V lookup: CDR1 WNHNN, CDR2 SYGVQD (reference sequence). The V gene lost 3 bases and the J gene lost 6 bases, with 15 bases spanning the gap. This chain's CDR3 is CASSDGGRSVEQYF. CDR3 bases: TGCGCCAGCAGTGATGGGGGGAGGTCGGTCGAGCAGTACTTC.